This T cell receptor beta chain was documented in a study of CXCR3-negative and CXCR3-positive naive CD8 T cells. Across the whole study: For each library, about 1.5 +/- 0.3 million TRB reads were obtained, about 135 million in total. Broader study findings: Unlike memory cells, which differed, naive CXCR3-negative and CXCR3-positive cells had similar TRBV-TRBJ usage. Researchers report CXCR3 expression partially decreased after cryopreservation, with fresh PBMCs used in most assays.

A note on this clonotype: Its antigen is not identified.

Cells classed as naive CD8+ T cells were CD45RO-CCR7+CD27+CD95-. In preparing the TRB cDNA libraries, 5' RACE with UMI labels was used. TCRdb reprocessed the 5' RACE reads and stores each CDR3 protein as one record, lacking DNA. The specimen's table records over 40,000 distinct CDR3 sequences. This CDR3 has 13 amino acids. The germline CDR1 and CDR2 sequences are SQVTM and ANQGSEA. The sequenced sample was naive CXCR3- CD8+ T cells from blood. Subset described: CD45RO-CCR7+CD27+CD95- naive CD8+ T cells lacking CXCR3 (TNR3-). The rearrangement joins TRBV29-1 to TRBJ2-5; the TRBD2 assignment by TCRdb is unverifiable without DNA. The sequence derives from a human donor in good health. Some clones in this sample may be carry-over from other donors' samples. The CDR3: CSVEWDGIETQYF.